What follows are 2 T cell receptor beta chains derived from one specimen sequenced in a study of shared clonotypes between healthy human individuals. Libraries were prepared by immunoSEQ multiplex PCR; TCRdb keeps only in-frame clonotypes and omits some of them. The sample includes 550,000 to 850,000 clones, roughly 70% of them seen just once. The sample taken for sequencing was memory CD4+ T cells sorted from blood. Subset in this sample: CD45RA-negative fraction. These receptors originate from a woman aged 25 to 39 in good health.

The chain has TRBV5-6 and TRBJ2-1; 9 nucleotides match TRBD2. The CDR3 covers 16 residues. From germline, CDR1 is SGHDT and CDR2 YYEEEE. J gave up 3 bases and V 1 base, and 5 bases lay outside the gene matches. CDR3: CASSLSLAGFYNEQFF. The CDR3 nucleotides are TGTGCCAGCAGCTTGAGCCTAGCGGGATTCTACAATGAGCAGTTCTTC.

This clone was counted a few times. This chain connects TRBV7-8 to TRBJ2-7, with D possibly being TRBD1 (6 bases). The CDR3 spans 13 residues. Per the germline V gene, CDR1 is SGHVS and CDR2 is FQNEAQ. V lost 1 base to trimming and J lost 6 bases, with 10 bases between them. The CDR3 is CASSLGRTVEQYF. The CDR3 DNA follows: TGTGCCAGCAGCTTAGGGAGGACAGTCGAGCAGTACTTC.